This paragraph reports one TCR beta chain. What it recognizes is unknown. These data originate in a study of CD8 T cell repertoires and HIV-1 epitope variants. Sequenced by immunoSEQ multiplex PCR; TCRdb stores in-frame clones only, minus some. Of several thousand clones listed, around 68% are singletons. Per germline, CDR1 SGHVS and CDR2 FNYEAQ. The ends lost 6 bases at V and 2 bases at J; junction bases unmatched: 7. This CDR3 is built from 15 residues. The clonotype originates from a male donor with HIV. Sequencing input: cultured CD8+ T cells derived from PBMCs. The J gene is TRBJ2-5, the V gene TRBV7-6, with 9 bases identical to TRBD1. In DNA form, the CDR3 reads TGTGCCAGCAGACCCGGGACAGGGTGGCAAGAGACCCAGTACTTC. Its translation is CASRPGTGWQETQYF. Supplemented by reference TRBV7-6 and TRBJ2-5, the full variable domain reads GAGVSQSPRYKVTKRGQDVALRCDPISGHVSLYWYRQALGQGPEFLTYFNYEAQQDKSGLPNDRFSAERPEGSISTLTIQRTEQRDSAMYRCASRPGTGWQETQYFGPGTRLLVL.